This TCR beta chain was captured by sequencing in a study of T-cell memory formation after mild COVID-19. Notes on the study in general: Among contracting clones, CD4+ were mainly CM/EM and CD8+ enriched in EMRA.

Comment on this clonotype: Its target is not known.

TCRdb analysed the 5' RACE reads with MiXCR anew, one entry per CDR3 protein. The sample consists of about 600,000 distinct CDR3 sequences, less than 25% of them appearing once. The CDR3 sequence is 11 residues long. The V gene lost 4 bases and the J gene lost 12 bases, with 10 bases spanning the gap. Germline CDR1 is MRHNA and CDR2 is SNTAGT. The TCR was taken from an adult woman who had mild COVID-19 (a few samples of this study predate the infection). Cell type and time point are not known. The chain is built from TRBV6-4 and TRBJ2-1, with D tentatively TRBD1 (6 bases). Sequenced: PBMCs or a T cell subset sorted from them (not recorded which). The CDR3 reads CASSVGAVQFF. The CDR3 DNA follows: TGTGCCAGCAGTGTGGGGGCAGTGCAGTTCTTC.